These 26 T cell receptor beta chains were all obtained from the same sample, sequenced in a study of cytomegalovirus exposure and HLA in healthy donors. PCR amplification relied on 60 Vbeta primers (plus 13 Jbeta primers). Profiled with immunoSEQ multiplex PCR; TCRdb holds only in-frame clones, not every one. The sample lists 150,000 or so clones, around 80% seen once, with about 5.6% in the top ten. The sequencing input was PBMCs. The receptors were gathered from a woman in her thirties or forties in good health and CMV-seropositive.

The chain couples TRBV5-5 to TRBJ1-5; 12 nucleotides line up with TRBD1. Germline lookup yields CDR1 SGHKS and CDR2 YYEKEE (reference sequence). With V trimmed by 4 bases and J by 3 bases, 5 bases remained unmatched. The CDR3 has 16 amino acids. The CDR3 reads CASSGGTGGHNQPQHF. The CDR3 bases are TGTGCCAGCAGCGGTGGGACAGGGGGCCACAATCAGCCCCAGCATTTT.

This rearrangement joins TRBV6-6 to TRBJ2-1, with TRBD2 identical over 12 bases. Trimming took 2 bases from V and 15 from J; bases not matched to a gene: 14. Germline V lookup: CDR1 MNHNY, CDR2 SVGAGI (reference sequence). This CDR3 is 16 amino acids long. This CDR3 reads CASSYRASGRAFLPFF. The CDR3 DNA reads TGTGCCAGCAGTTACCGGGCTAGCGGGAGGGCCTTTCTTCCGTTCTTC.

This sequence joins TRBV29-1 and TRBJ2-1, with 11 nucleotides matching TRBD2. This CDR3 contains 16 residues. Per the germline V gene, CDR1 is SQVTM and CDR2 is ANQGSEA. J lost 3 bases, V lost 4 bases, and 8 bases had no gene match. The CDR3 nucleotides read TGCAGCGTTGTTTACCCCGGACTAGCGGGCTACAATGAGCAGTTCTTC. This sequence encodes CSVVYPGLAGYNEQFF.

Comment on this clone: Germline and junction disagree at one end, which may indicate a read error. V gene TRBV5-4 combines with J gene TRBJ2-7, with 8 nucleotides matching TRBD1. Germline V CDR1 and CDR2: SGHNT, YYREEE (reference sequence). The CDR3 has 14 residues. CDR3 sequence: CASRLAGQGYEQYF. The CDR3 coding sequence is TGTGCCAGCAGATTGGCAGGACAGGGATACGAGCAGTACTTC.

The chain uses TRBV19 and TRBJ1-5; 9 bases are shared with TRBD1. The germline V gene has CDR1 LNHDA and CDR2 SQIVND (reference sequence). The CDR3 totals 15 residues. V shed 6 bases, J shed 2 bases, and the junction held 5 bases outside the gene matches. The CDR3 sequence: CASRTGTGRNQPQHF. DNA for the CDR3: TGTGCCAGTAGGACCGGGACAGGGCGCAATCAGCCCCAGCATTTT.

The genes are TRBV9 and TRBJ2-4; D is unresolved. V lost 0 bases and J lost 6, with 16 bases in between. This CDR3 comprises 16 residues. Germline-derived CDR1 and CDR2 are SGDLS and YYNGEE. CDR3: CASSVAIAQKRNIQYF. The CDR3 region has the DNA TGTGCCAGCAGCGTAGCGATCGCACAGAAGAGAAACATTCAGTACTTC.

This chain links TRBV7-9 with TRBJ2-2; D is undetermined. The CDR3 is made up of 16 amino acids. V was cut by 3 bases and J by 3 bases, with 14 bases left in between. Germline values: CDR1 SEHNR, CDR2 FQNEAQ (reference sequence). The CDR3 nucleotides read TGTGCCAGCAGCTTCCGAAGACCCCAGGACACCGGGGAGCTGTTTTTT. Amino acid sequence: CASSFRRPQDTGELFF.

V usage is TRBV2 and J usage is TRBJ1-5; 7 bases are a match to TRBD1. CDR1 and CDR2 (germline): SNHLY, FYNNEI. The CDR3 extends over 15 amino acids. V shed 4 bases and J 1 base; nucleotides not matched to a gene: 4. CDR3 amino acids: CASSAQGGSNQPQHF. The CDR3 coding sequence is TGTGCCAGCAGTGCTCAGGGGGGAAGCAATCAGCCCCAGCATTTT.

The J gene is TRBJ2-2, the V gene TRBV5-1; perhaps TRBD1 as D (6 bases). V lost 4 bases and J 1 base, leaving 14 bases between the germline ends. There are 16 residues in the CDR3. Germline CDR1 is SGHRS and CDR2 is YFSETQ. CDR3 DNA sequence: TGCGCCAGCAGCATCCCGACAGGAGTGAACACCGGGGAGCTGTTTTTT. This translates into CASSIPTGVNTGELFF. Complete variable domain (other parts from reference TRBV5-1 and TRBJ2-2): KAGVTQTPRYLIKTRGQQVTLSCSPISGHRSVSWYQQTPGQGLQFLFEYFSETQRNKGNFPGRFSGRQFSNSRSEMNVSTLELGDSALYLCASSIPTGVNTGELFFGEGSRLTVL.

The chain links TRBV27 to TRBJ2-7, with TRBD1 matching over 12 bases. J gave up 5 bases and V 4 bases, and 6 bases lay outside the gene matches. Germline CDR1 and CDR2: MNHEY and SMNVEV (reference sequence). The CDR3 contains 15 residues. The CDR3 coding sequence is TGTGCCAGCAGTTCCGCCGGGACAGGGGGCCACGAGCAGTACTTC. Translated: CASSSAGTGGHEQYF.

The chain couples TRBV19 to TRBJ2-3; 11 nucleotides agree with TRBD2. V was clipped by 4 bases and J by 10 bases; unmatched bases: 13. The CDR3 is 16 residues long. Germline V lookup: CDR1 LNHDA, CDR2 SQIVND (reference sequence). The CDR3 DNA reads as TGTGCCAGTAGTAAGCCGGGACTAGCGGTCCCCAAAGCGCAGTATTTT. Translated, it gives CASSKPGLAVPKAQYF.

The chain has TRBV5-1 and TRBJ2-5; no clear D gene. The V gene's germline CDR1 is SGHRS and CDR2 YFSETQ. V lost 2 bases and J 3 bases, leaving 8 bases between the germline ends. This CDR3 has 13 residues. Here the CDR3 reads CASSLDTEETQYF. The CDR3 DNA is TGCGCCAGCAGCTTAGACACAGAAGAGACCCAGTACTTC.

V usage is TRBV19 and J usage is TRBJ2-2, with D perhaps matching TRBD2 (5 bases). The V end was cut by 3 bases, the J end by 6 bases, with 11 bases between. Germline CDR1 and CDR2: LNHDA and SQIVND (reference sequence). This CDR3 has 14 amino acids. The CDR3 bases are TGTGCCAGTAGTATGGAAGGAGGATCCGGGGAGCTGTTTTTT. Translated, it gives CASSMEGGSGELFF. Based on the CDR3 plus reference TRBV19 and TRBJ2-2, the full variable domain is DGGITQSPKYLFRKEGQNVTLSCEQNLNHDAMYWYRQDPGQGLRLIYYSQIVNDFQKGDIAEGYSVSREKKESFPLTVTSAQKNPTAFYLCASSMEGGSGELFFGEGSRLTVL.

This clone is a singleton in its sample. The chain is built from TRBV18 and TRBJ2-7; 9 bases align to TRBD2. Germline trimming cut 3 bases from V and 5 bases from J; bases unmatched to any gene: 8. Per the germline V gene, CDR1 is KGHSH and CDR2 is LQKENI. CDR3 length: 15 residues. CDR3 amino acids: CASSPGLAANHEQYF. As DNA, the CDR3 is TGTGCCAGCTCACCGGGACTAGCCGCGAACCACGAGCAGTACTTC.

V is TRBV9 and J is TRBJ2-1; TRBD2 matches at 9 bases. Trimming removed 3 bases from V and 5 bases from J; junction bases left unmatched: 9. Germline CDR1 reads SGDLS; CDR2 reads YYNGEE. The CDR3 runs 16 residues. CDR3 in DNA: TGTGCCAGCAGCGGCCTTAGCGGGGGTCTTAACAATGAGCAGTTCTTC. Its protein is CASSGLSGGLNNEQFF.

The V call is TRBV6-5, the J call TRBJ2-1; 8 positions match TRBD1. J gave up 2 bases and V 7 bases, and 1 base lay outside the gene matches. The CDR3 length is 13 residues. Germline CDR1 reads MNHEY; CDR2 reads SVGAGI. The CDR3 is CASTTGAYNEQFF. The CDR3 DNA follows: TGTGCCAGCACGACAGGGGCCTACAATGAGCAGTTCTTC.

The chain links TRBV27 to TRBJ2-1; D gene unclear. V was cut by 3 bases and J by 0 bases, with 15 bases left in between. The CDR3 extends over 17 amino acids. The germline CDR1 and CDR2 sequences are MNHEY and SMNVEV (reference sequence). The CDR3, as DNA: TGTGCCAGCAGTTTTGTTTTAAAAACTTTCTCCTACAATGAGCAGTTCTTC. Translating gives CASSFVLKTFSYNEQFF.

The chain carries TRBV5-1 and TRBJ2-7; 8 bases are shared with TRBD1. V dropped 3 bases and J dropped 2; count of bases not matched to a gene: 7. The V gene's germline CDR1 is SGHRS and CDR2 YFSETQ. This CDR3 is 15 amino acids long. DNA for the CDR3: TGCGCCAGCAGCTATCGGACAGGGCCAACCTACGAGCAGTACTTC. It codes for CASSYRTGPTYEQYF.

V gene TRBV5-4 combines with J gene TRBJ2-3; D is ambiguous. V lost 1 base, J lost 0 bases, and 9 bases lay in between. CDR3 length equals 15 residues. CDR1 is SGHNT and CDR2 is YYREEE in the germline V gene (reference sequence). CDR3 nucleotide sequence: TGTGCCAGCAGCTTGCCGAGTCTGAGCACAGATACGCAGTATTTT. It yields the protein CASSLPSLSTDTQYF.

This clone has a single count. This chain links TRBV9 with TRBJ2-7, with 10 bases lining up with TRBD2. CDR1 is SGDLS and CDR2 is YYNGEE in the germline V gene. This CDR3 spans 16 amino acids. Trimming removed 0 bases from V and 0 bases from J; junction bases left unmatched: 3. The chain's CDR3 is CASSVGASGSSYEQYF. CDR3 nucleotides: TGTGCCAGCAGCGTAGGGGCTAGCGGGAGCTCCTACGAGCAGTACTTC.

This chain links TRBV19 with TRBJ2-2; possibly TRBD1 for D (6 bases). Germline V gene sequence: CDR1 LNHDA, CDR2 SQIVND (reference sequence). The CDR3 has 15 residues. Trimming removed 5 bases at V and 6 bases at J, with 16 bases between. CDR3 nucleotides: TGTGCCAGTAGTTGGGACACCCCACCCGCCGGGGAGCTGTTTTTT. It specifies CASSWDTPPAGELFF.

The J gene is TRBJ2-1, the V gene TRBV30; 10 bases are shared with TRBD2. Germline CDR1 is GTSNPN and CDR2 is SVGIG (reference sequence). Germline trimming cut 3 bases from V and 8 bases from J; bases unmatched to any gene: 16. This CDR3 spans 17 amino acids. The CDR3 loop reads CAWRDPGAGGPRYEQFF. The CDR3 DNA follows: TGTGCCTGGAGGGATCCAGGAGCGGGAGGGCCTCGGTATGAGCAGTTCTTC.

The chain employs TRBV7-3 and TRBJ2-5; 7 bases are a match to TRBD1. In germline, CDR1 is SGHTA, CDR2 FQGTGA. Germline trimming cut 4 bases from V and 5 bases from J; bases unmatched to any gene: 10. The length of the CDR3 is 15 residues. The CDR3 region has the DNA TGTGCCAGCAGCTCCGGACAGGCCTCTAGGGAGACCCAGTACTTC. This sequence encodes CASSSGQASRETQYF.

J is TRBJ2-5 and V is TRBV7-3; a weak D match, TRBD2 (5 bases). Trimming pared 5 bases from V and 3 bases from J, leaving 16 bases between. The CDR3 is 15 residues long. Germline values: CDR1 SGHTA, CDR2 FQGTGA. DNA of the CDR3: TGTGCCAGCAGCAGAAGAGGCGTGGGAGAAGAGACCCAGTACTTC. Amino acid sequence: CASSRRGVGEETQYF.

The chain carries TRBV5-1 and TRBJ1-1; 11 bases are a match to TRBD1. V shed 3 bases, J shed 5 bases, and the junction held 3 bases outside the gene matches. The CDR3 runs 14 residues. In germline, CDR1 is SGHRS, CDR2 YFSETQ. CDR3 protein: CASSYGDRGTEAFF. CDR3 nucleotide sequence: TGCGCCAGCAGCTACGGGGACAGGGGGACTGAAGCTTTCTTT.

The genes are TRBV14 and TRBJ1-2, with D uncertain. This CDR3 comprises 14 residues. Germline V gene lookup returns CDR1 SGHDN and CDR2 FVKESK. V was pared by 0 bases and J by 3 bases, with 8 bases between. The CDR3 coding sequence is TGTGCCAGCAGCCAAGATCCCACAGACTATGGCTACACCTTC. It codes for CASSQDPTDYGYTF. Full variable domain (outside the CDR3, taken from reference TRBV14 and TRBJ1-2): EAGVTQFPSHSVIEKGQTVTLRCDPISGHDNLYWYRRVMGKEIKFLLHFVKESKQDESGMPNNRFLAERTGGTYSTLKVQPAELEDSGVYFCASSQDPTDYGYTFGSGTRLTVV.